Listed here are 29 T cell receptor beta chains from one sample, sequenced in a study of shared clonotypes between healthy human individuals. Produced via immunoSEQ multiplex PCR; TCRdb's table is partial and in-frame only. This sample yields some 2,000,000 clones, of which approximately 95% are seen a single time; 0.13% belongs to the top ten. The sample was naive CD4+ T cells sorted from blood. Subset described: CD45RA+ positively selected. These receptors were obtained from a man in his late teens or twenties in good health.

The gene calls are TRBV30 and TRBJ2-7, with D perhaps given as TRBD1 or TRBD2 (5 bases each). The CDR3 has 15 residues. The V and J ends lost 0 bases and 6 bases respectively, with 18 bases between them. In germline, CDR1 is GTSNPN, CDR2 SVGIG (reference sequence). CDR3 sequence reads: CAWSVLAGTSTEQYF. The CDR3 DNA follows: TGTGCCTGGAGTGTACTGGCAGGGACGAGTACCGAGCAGTACTTC.

This chain connects TRBV5-8 to TRBJ1-1; the D gene is possibly TRBD1 (5 bases). This CDR3 contains 15 residues. V shed 4 bases and J shed 1 base, with 14 bases lying between them. Germline lookup yields CDR1 SGHTS and CDR2 YDEGEE. The CDR3 sequence: CASSRTSQKNTEAFF. CDR3 coding DNA: TGTGCCAGCAGCCGGACAAGTCAAAAGAACACTGAAGCTTTCTTT.

The V and J genes are TRBV7-2 and TRBJ2-7; 9 bases match TRBD1. V lost 5 bases and J lost 5; bases outside the gene matches: 7. Germline-derived CDR1 and CDR2 are SGHTA and FQGNSA. The CDR3 loop spans 14 amino acids. CDR3: CASSDRTGAHEQYF. For the CDR3, the DNA is TGTGCCAGCAGCGACCGGACAGGGGCTCACGAGCAGTACTTC. The full variable domain, rest sourced from reference TRBV7-2 and TRBJ2-7, is GAGVSQSPSNKVTEKGKDVELRCDPISGHTALYWYRQSLGQGLEFLIYFQGNSAPDKSGLPSDRFSAERTGGSVSTLTIQRTQQEDSAVYLCASSDRTGAHEQYFGPGTRLTVT.

The rearrangement uses TRBV10-3 and TRBJ1-6; no reliable D call. The germline gives CDR1 ENHRY, CDR2 SYGVKD. The CDR3 length is 14 residues. V was pared by 11 bases and J by 8 bases, with 19 bases between. The CDR3 sequence: CASQKDGGHSPLHF. Here the CDR3 DNA reads TGTGCCTCTCAGAAGGACGGAGGGCATTCACCCCTCCACTTT.

The gene calls are TRBV7-2 and TRBJ2-5; D ambiguous. From germline, CDR1 is SGHTA and CDR2 FQGNSA. Trimming took off 5 bases at V and 2 bases at J, with 12 bases between the two ends. CDR3 size: 14 residues. The CDR3 spells CASSPWVRQETQYF. As DNA, the CDR3 is TGTGCCAGCAGCCCCTGGGTAAGACAAGAGACCCAGTACTTC. Variable domain in full (rest from reference TRBV7-2 and TRBJ2-5): GAGVSQSPSNKVTEKGKDVELRCDPISGHTALYWYRQSLGQGLEFLIYFQGNSAPDKSGLPSDRFSAERTGGSVSTLTIQRTQQEDSAVYLCASSPWVRQETQYFGPGTRLLVL.

The chain couples TRBV5-1 to TRBJ1-5; a possible D gene is TRBD1 (6 bases). The CDR3 covers 14 residues. Germline CDR1 is SGHRS and CDR2 is YFSETQ. Trimming left V 1 base short and J 5 bases short, with 10 bases between. Here the CDR3 reads CASSLSAGDQPQHF. As DNA, the CDR3 is TGCGCCAGCAGCTTGTCGGCAGGGGATCAGCCCCAGCATTTT.

The chain carries TRBV2 and TRBJ1-2; tentatively, D is TRBD1 (6 bases). Trimming pared 6 bases from V and 4 bases from J, leaving 12 bases between. This CDR3 region has 13 residues. Germline CDR1 reads SNHLY; CDR2 reads FYNNEI. CDR3 nucleotide sequence: TGTGCCAGCAGAGATACAGGGTCCTATGGCTACACCTTC. Translating it yields CASRDTGSYGYTF.

The chain is built from TRBV7-9 and TRBJ1-1, with a possible D match to TRBD1 (5 bases). Per germline, CDR1 SEHNR and CDR2 FQNEAQ (reference sequence). The V and J ends lost 5 bases and 4 bases respectively, with 11 bases between them. The CDR3 is made up of 13 amino acids. Here the CDR3 reads CASSDGGSTEAFF. DNA for the CDR3: TGTGCCAGCAGCGACGGGGGGTCCACTGAAGCTTTCTTT.

The chain is built from TRBV4-1 and TRBJ1-3; D is unclear. This CDR3 is 14 amino acids long. V was shortened by 1 base and J by 0 bases, with 4 bases between the two germline ends. Germline CDR1 MGHRA, CDR2 YSYEKL. CDR3 region: CASSQGFSGNTIYF. CDR3 nucleotide sequence: TGCGCCAGCAGCCAAGGATTCTCTGGAAACACCATATATTTT.

CDR3: CASSPPGLAAPTQYF. The CDR3, as DNA: TGTGCCAGCAGTCCCCCGGGACTAGCGGCCCCGACCCAGTACTTC. This chain uses TRBV6-5 with TRBJ2-5, with 11 bases fitting TRBD2. With V trimmed by 5 bases and J by 7 bases, 9 bases remained unmatched. CDR3 length equals 15 residues. Germline V gene lookup returns CDR1 MNHEY and CDR2 SVGAGI.

Turning to this clone: This CDR3 fails to terminate in the conserved phenylalanine or tryptophan, so it likely reflects a read error. The DNA is left out, because the CDR3 cannot be placed on it with certainty; the CDR3 is given as TCRdb lists it. The V call is TRBV30, the J call TRBJ1-2; the DNA was not used to check the table's D call, TRBD1. CDR1 GTSNPN and CDR2 SVGIG come from the germline V gene (reference sequence). The CDR3 is 13 residues long, ends included. CDR3 amino acids: CALQGAGPTPPRS.

In its sample, this clone was seen a few times. The V and J genes are TRBV7-9 and TRBJ1-6; D might be TRBD1 (6 bases). The V and J ends lost 4 bases and 6 bases respectively, with 19 bases between them. Per germline, CDR1 SEHNR and CDR2 FQNEAQ (reference sequence). The CDR3 is 17 amino acids. CDR3 amino acids: CASSSIGGGTGNSPLHF. Here the CDR3 DNA reads TGTGCCAGCAGCTCGATAGGCGGGGGCACAGGTAATTCACCCCTCCACTTT.

For the CDR3, the DNA is TGTGCCAGCAGCCAAGACTTATTGGGGACTGAAGCTTTCTTT. This sequence encodes CASSQDLLGTEAFF. The chain joins TRBV4-2 to TRBJ1-1; no definite D call. Germline V lookup: CDR1 LGHNA, CDR2 YNFKEQ. The CDR3 spans 14 residues. Trimming left V 0 bases short and J 5 bases short, with 10 bases between.

The rearrangement joins TRBV7-3 to TRBJ2-1; D perhaps matches TRBD1 (7 bases). With 5 bases removed from V and 8 bases from J, the gap between germline ends came to 13 bases. Looked up from germline, CDR1 is SGHTA and CDR2 is FQGTGA. CDR3 length: 13 amino acids. In nucleotides, the CDR3 is TGTGCCAGCAGCCCCCAGGGGGGAGATGAGCAGTTCTTC. Translation: CASSPQGGDEQFF.

The genes are TRBV10-3 and TRBJ2-7, with D perhaps matching TRBD1 (6 bases). Between the trimmed V and J ends, which lost 3 bases and 1 base, there was a span of 13 bases. The CDR3 has 15 amino acids. Per germline, CDR1 ENHRY and CDR2 SYGVKD. The CDR3 here is CAISELQGSSYEQYF. CDR3 in DNA: TGTGCCATCAGTGAACTGCAGGGGTCGTCCTACGAGCAGTACTTC.

The chain carries TRBV5-4 and TRBJ1-2; TRBD1 matches 9 bases. The CDR3 contains 13 residues. The germline V gene has CDR1 SGHNT and CDR2 YYREEE (reference sequence). The J segment lost 7 bases and the V segment lost 7 bases, leaving 8 bases of the junction unmatched. The CDR3 DNA is TGTGCCAGCGCATTACAGGGGGCGGGTGGCTACACCTTC. Protein: CASALQGAGGYTF. The variable domain in full, with the rest retrieved from reference TRBV5-4 and TRBJ1-2, is ETGVTQSPTHLIKTRGQQVTLRCSSQSGHNTVSWYQQALGQGPQFIFQYYREEENGRGNFPPRFSGLQFPNYSSELNVNALELDDSALYLCASALQGAGGYTFGSGTRLTVV.

This rearrangement joins TRBV7-2 to TRBJ2-7, with 7 bases fitting TRBD2. CDR3 length: 13 residues. CDR1 is SGHTA, CDR2 FQGNSA, per germline. After removal of 5 bases from V and 3 bases from J, the junction contained 4 bases not matched to a gene. The DNA for the CDR3 is TGTGCCAGCAGCGCAGGGAGGGTCTACGAGCAGTACTTC. Its protein is CASSAGRVYEQYF.

In this sample, this clone turned up many times. This CDR3 is also generated by other DNA sequences in the sample. CDR3 in amino acids: CASSPPLTGAYEQYF. The CDR3 DNA reads as TGTGCCAGCTCACCACCTTTGACAGGGGCCTACGAGCAGTACTTC. The chain joins TRBV18 to TRBJ2-7; 8 bases align to TRBD1. Germline V gene lookup returns CDR1 KGHSH and CDR2 LQKENI. V lost 0 bases and J lost 2; bases outside the gene matches: 3. The CDR3 is made up of 15 amino acids. Together with reference TRBV18 and TRBJ2-7, the CDR3 gives the full variable domain: NAGVMQNPRHLVRRRGQEARLRCSPMKGHSHVYWYRQLPEEGLKFMVYLQKENIIDESGMPKERFSAEFPKEGPSILRIQQVVRGDSAAYFCASSPPLTGAYEQYFGPGTRLTVT.

The gene calls are TRBV5-4 and TRBJ2-1, with 12 positions matching TRBD2. The CDR3 length is 19 residues. With V trimmed by 9 bases and J by 15 bases, 31 bases remained unmatched. CDR1 and CDR2 from the germline V gene are SGHNT and YYREEE (reference sequence). CDR3 region: CATQGTDRPDGLAGGTRFF. CDR3 nucleotides: TGTGCCACACAGGGAACGGACAGGCCTGATGGGCTAGCGGGGGGGACTCGGTTCTTC.

A remark on this clone: Germline and junction disagree at one end, which may indicate a read error. V and J are TRBV28 and TRBJ1-2; possibly TRBD1 for D (5 bases). This CDR3 spans 11 amino acids. Germline V gene lookup returns CDR1 MDHEN and CDR2 SYDVKM. The CDR3 loop is CATWGNYGYTF. The CDR3 DNA sequence: TGCGCTACGTGGGGGAACTATGGCTACACCTTC.

This rearrangement joins TRBV19 to TRBJ2-7, with D possibly TRBD1 on 5 matching bases. Per the germline V gene, CDR1 is LNHDA and CDR2 is SQIVND (reference sequence). This CDR3 is 15 amino acids long. V was trimmed by 2 bases and J by 0 bases, leaving 11 bases between them. CDR3 nucleotides: TGTGCCAGTAGTATACGACAGACAGCCTCCTACGAGCAGTACTTC. Translated: CASSIRQTASYEQYF.

The chain combines TRBV9 with TRBJ2-7, with 8 positions matching TRBD2. This CDR3 spans 16 amino acids. With 4 bases clipped from V and 4 bases from J, the junction kept 13 bases outside the gene matches. The germline V gene encodes CDR1 SGDLS and CDR2 YYNGEE. The CDR3 DNA reads TGTGCCAGCAGCCTGCGACCCCGGGAGGGGGGATACGAGCAGTACTTC. Protein product: CASSLRPREGGYEQYF. The full variable domain, rest sourced from reference TRBV9 and TRBJ2-7, is DSGVTQTPKHLITATGQRVTLRCSPRSGDLSVYWYQQSLDQGLQFLIQYYNGEERAKGNILERFSAQQFPDLHSELNLSSLELGDSALYFCASSLRPREGGYEQYFGPGTRLTVT.

The CDR3 coding sequence is TGTGCCTGGAGTGCCCAGGAAACAGGGGTGGGTAAAGCTTTCTTT. Translating it yields CAWSAQETGVGKAFF. The genes are TRBV30 and TRBJ1-1, with 7 bases aligning to TRBD1. CDR1 is GTSNPN and CDR2 is SVGIG in the germline V gene (reference sequence). V gave up 1 base and J gave up 9 bases; unmatched junction bases: 14. The CDR3 runs to 15 residues.

Remarks on this clone: Distinct nucleotide sequences in the sample also encode this CDR3. In nucleotides, the CDR3 is TGTGCCAGCAGCTTAGCTTTGGGGGCCGGGGAGCTGTTTTTT. Translation: CASSLALGAGELFF. The J gene is TRBJ2-2, the V gene TRBV11-2; D possibly uses TRBD1 or TRBD2 (5 bases each). This CDR3 contains 14 residues. V was pared by 1 base and J by 6 bases, with 9 bases between. Germline V gives CDR1 SGHAT, CDR2 FQNNGV. Looking up the rest from reference TRBV11-2 and TRBJ2-2 gives the full variable domain: EAGVAQSPRYKIIEKRQSVAFWCNPISGHATLYWYQQILGQGPKLLIQFQNNGVVDDSQLPKDRFSAERLKGVDSTLKIQPAKLEDSAVYLCASSLALGAGELFFGEGSRLTVL.

The chain links TRBV27 to TRBJ1-1; 8 bases match TRBD1. With 0 bases clipped from V and 2 bases from J, the junction kept 5 bases outside the gene matches. The CDR3 has 16 amino acids. The germline V gene encodes CDR1 MNHEY and CDR2 SMNVEV (reference sequence). DNA for the CDR3: TGTGCCAGCAGTTTATCAGGGCAGGGGGCTAACACTGAAGCTTTCTTT. This gives the protein CASSLSGQGANTEAFF.

The gene calls are TRBV6-5 and TRBJ2-5; tentative D call: TRBD1 (6 bases). Germline assignment: CDR1 MNHEY and CDR2 SVGAGI. Trimming removed 1 base from V and 3 bases from J, with 12 bases in between. The CDR3 consists of 15 residues. CDR3 sequence reads: CASSYFRGGEETQYF. The CDR3 DNA is TGTGCCAGCAGTTACTTCAGGGGTGGAGAAGAGACCCAGTACTTC.

The chain has TRBV11-2 and TRBJ1-1, with a tentative D call TRBD1 (6 bases). The ends were cut back, 6 bases at V and 5 bases at J, with 16 bases in the middle. CDR1 is SGHAT, CDR2 FQNNGV, per germline. The CDR3 length is 14 residues. CDR3 loop: CASRASGGGTEAFF. CDR3 nucleotide sequence: TGTGCCAGCAGGGCTTCTGGGGGCGGAACTGAAGCTTTCTTT.

The chain links TRBV6-5 to TRBJ1-1; TRBD1 agrees at 8 bases. The V segment lost 5 bases and the J segment 10 bases; nucleotides outside the gene matches: 9. Germline loops: CDR1 MNHEY, CDR2 SVGAGI. The CDR3 sequence is 13 residues long. The CDR3 spells CASSGQGGIGAFF. The CDR3 DNA reads as TGTGCCAGCAGTGGACAGGGCGGAATAGGAGCTTTCTTT.

The chain carries TRBV11-2 and TRBJ2-5; unclear D gene. The CDR3 consists of 16 residues. Germline V gene data show CDR1 as SGHAT and CDR2 as FQNNGV. Trimming removed 7 bases from V and 1 base from J, with 19 bases in between. The CDR3 is CASTSGDKGFQETQYF. The DNA of the CDR3 is TGTGCCAGCACCAGTGGAGACAAGGGATTCCAAGAGACCCAGTACTTC.